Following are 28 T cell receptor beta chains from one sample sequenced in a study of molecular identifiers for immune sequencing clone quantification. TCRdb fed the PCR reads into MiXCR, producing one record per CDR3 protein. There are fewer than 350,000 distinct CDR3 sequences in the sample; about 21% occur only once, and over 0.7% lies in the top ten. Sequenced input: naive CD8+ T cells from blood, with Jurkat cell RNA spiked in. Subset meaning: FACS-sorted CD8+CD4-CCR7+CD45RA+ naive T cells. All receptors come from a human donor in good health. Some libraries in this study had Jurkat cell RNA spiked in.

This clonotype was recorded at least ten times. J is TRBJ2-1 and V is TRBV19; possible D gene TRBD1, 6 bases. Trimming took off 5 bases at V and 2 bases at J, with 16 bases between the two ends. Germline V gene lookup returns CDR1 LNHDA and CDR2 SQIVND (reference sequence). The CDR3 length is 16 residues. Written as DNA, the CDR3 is TGTGCCAGTAGTGACCCCGGGACACCCCCCTACAATGAGCAGTTCTTC. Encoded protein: CASSDPGTPPYNEQFF.

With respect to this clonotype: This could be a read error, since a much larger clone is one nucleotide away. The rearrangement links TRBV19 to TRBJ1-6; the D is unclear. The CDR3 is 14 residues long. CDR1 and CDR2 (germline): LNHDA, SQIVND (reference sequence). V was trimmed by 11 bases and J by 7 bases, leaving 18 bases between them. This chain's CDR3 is CAGNAGPPNSPLHF. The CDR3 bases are TGTGCCGGCAACGCGGGTCCGCCCAATTCACCCCTCCACTTT.

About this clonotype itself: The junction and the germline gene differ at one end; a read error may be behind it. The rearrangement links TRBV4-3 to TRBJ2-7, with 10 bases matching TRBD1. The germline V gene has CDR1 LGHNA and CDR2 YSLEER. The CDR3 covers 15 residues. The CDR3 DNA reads TGCGCCAGCAGCCAGGACAGGGGGGCGTCCTACGAGCAGTGCTTC. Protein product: CASSQDRGASYEQCF.

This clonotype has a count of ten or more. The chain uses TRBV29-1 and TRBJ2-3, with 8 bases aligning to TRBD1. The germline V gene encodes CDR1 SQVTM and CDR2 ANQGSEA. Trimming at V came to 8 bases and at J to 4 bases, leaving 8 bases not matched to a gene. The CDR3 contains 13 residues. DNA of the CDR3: TGCAGCCATGGGGCAGGGGGCTCAGATACGCAGTATTTT. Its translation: CSHGAGGSDTQYF.

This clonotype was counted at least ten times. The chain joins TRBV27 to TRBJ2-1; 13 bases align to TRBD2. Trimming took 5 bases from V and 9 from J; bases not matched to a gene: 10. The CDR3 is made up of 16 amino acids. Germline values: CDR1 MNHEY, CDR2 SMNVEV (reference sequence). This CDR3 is CASSPTSGGAAIEQFF. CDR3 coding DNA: TGTGCCAGCAGTCCTACTAGCGGGGGGGCCGCTATTGAGCAGTTCTTC.

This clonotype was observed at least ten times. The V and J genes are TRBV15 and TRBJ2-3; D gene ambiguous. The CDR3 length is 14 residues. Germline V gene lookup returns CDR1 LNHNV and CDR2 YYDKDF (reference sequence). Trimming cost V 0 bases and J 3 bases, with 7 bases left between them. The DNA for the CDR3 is TGTGCCACCAGCAGAGAAACCCCTACAGATACGCAGTATTTT. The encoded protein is CATSRETPTDTQYF.

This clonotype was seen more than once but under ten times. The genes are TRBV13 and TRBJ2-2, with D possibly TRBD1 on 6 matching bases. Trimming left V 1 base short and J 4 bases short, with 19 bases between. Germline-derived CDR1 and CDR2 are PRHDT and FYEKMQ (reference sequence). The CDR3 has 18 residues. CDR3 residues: CASSLVSRRGIFTGELFF. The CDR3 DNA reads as TGTGCCAGCAGCTTAGTTTCCCGCAGGGGCATCTTCACCGGGGAGCTGTTTTTT.

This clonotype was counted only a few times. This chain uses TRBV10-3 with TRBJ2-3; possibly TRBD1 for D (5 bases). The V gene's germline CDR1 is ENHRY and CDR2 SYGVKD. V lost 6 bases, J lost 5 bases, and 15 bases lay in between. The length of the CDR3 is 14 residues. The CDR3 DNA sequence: TGTGCCATCAGAGGGGTGACCTACCAAGATACGCAGTATTTT. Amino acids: CAIRGVTYQDTQYF.

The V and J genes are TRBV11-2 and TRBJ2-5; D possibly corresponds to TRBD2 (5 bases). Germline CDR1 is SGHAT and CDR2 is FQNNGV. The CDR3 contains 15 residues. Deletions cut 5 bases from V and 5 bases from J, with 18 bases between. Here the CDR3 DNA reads TGTGCCAGCAGCCCCGAACCCGGGGAATACGAGACCCAGTACTTC. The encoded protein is CASSPEPGEYETQYF.

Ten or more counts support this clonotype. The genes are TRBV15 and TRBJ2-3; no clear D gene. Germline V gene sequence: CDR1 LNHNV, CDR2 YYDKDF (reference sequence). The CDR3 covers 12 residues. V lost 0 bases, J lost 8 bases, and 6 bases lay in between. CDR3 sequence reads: CATSRDEATQYF. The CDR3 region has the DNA TGTGCCACCAGCAGAGATGAGGCTACGCAGTATTTT.

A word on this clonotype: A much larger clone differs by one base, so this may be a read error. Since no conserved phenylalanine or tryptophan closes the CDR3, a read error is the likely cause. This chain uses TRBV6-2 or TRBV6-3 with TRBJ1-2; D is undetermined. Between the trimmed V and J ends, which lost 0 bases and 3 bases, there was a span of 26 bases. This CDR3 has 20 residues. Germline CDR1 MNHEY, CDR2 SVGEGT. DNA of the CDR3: TGTGCCAGCAGTTACTCGACAATCCACAAGCAACTACCTGAAGACTATGGCTACACCCTC. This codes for CASSYSTIHKQLPEDYGYTL.

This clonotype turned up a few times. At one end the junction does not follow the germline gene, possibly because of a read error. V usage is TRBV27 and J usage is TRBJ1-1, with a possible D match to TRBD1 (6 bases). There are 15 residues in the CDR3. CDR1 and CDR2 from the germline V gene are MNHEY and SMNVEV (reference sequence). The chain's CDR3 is CAGSFSGAVDTEAFF. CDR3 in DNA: TGTGCCGGCAGTTTCTCGGGGGCGGTCGACACTGAAGCTTTCTTT.

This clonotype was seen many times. CDR3 coding DNA: TGTGCCAGCAGCTTATTCACTAGCGGGCGGGCCACAGATACGCAGTATTTT. The encoded protein is CASSLFTSGRATDTQYF. V gene TRBV7-9 combines with J gene TRBJ2-3, with 9 bases that match TRBD2. V was clipped by 2 bases and J by 2 bases; unmatched bases: 8. Per the germline V gene, CDR1 is SEHNR and CDR2 is FQNEAQ (reference sequence). The CDR3 runs to 17 residues.

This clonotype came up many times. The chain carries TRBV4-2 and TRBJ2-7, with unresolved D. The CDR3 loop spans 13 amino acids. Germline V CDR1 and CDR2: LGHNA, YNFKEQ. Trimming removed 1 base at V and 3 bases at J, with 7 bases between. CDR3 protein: CASSQVVVYEQYF. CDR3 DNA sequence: TGTGCCAGCAGCCAAGTGGTCGTCTACGAGCAGTACTTC.

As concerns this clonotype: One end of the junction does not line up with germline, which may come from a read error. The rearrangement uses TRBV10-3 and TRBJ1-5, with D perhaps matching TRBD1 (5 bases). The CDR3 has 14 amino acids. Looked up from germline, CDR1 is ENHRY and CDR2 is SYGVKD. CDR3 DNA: TGTGCCACCAGTGAGTCTGGGGGAGCCGAGCCCCAGCATTTT. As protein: CATSESGGAEPQHF.

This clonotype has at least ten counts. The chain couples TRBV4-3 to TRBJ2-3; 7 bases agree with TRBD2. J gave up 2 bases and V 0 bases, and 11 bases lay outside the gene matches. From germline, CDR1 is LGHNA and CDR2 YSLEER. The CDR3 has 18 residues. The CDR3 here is CASSQDLGPQRDTDTQYF. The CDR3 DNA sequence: TGCGCCAGCAGCCAAGATCTAGGTCCCCAGCGGGACACAGATACGCAGTATTTT.

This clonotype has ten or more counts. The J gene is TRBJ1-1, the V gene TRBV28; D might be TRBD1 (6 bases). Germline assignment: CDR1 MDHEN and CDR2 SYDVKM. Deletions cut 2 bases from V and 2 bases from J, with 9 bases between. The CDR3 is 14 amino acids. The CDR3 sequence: CASSLRGANTEAFF. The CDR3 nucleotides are TGTGCCAGCAGTTTAAGGGGGGCAAACACTGAAGCTTTCTTT. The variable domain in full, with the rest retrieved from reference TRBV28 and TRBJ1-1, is DVKVTQSSRYLVKRTGEKVFLECVQDMDHENMFWYRQDPGLGLRLIYFSYDVKMKEKGDIPEGYSVSREKKERFSLILESASTNQTSMYLCASSLRGANTEAFFGQGTRLTVV.

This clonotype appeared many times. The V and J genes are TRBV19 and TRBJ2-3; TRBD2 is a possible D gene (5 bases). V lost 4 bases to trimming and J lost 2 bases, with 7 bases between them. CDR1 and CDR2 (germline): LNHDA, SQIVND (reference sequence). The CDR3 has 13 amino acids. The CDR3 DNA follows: TGTGCCAGTAGTAAACTAGACACAGATACGCAGTATTTT. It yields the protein CASSKLDTDTQYF. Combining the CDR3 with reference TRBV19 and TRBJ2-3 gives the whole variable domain DGGITQSPKYLFRKEGQNVTLSCEQNLNHDAMYWYRQDPGQGLRLIYYSQIVNDFQKGDIAEGYSVSREKKESFPLTVTSAQKNPTAFYLCASSKLDTDTQYFGPGTRLTVL.

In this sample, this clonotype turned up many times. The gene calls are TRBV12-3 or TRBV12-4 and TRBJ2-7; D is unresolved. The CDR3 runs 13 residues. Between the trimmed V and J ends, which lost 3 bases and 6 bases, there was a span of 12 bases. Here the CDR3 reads CASSFGAAGEQYF. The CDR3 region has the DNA TGTGCCAGCAGTTTTGGTGCGGCCGGCGAGCAGTACTTC.

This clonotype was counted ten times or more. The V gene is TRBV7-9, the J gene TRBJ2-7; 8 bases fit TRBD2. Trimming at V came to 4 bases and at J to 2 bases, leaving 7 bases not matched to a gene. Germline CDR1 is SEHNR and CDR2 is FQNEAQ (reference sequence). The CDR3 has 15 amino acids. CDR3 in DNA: TGTGCCAGCAGCTCAACTAGCGGTTATACCTACGAGCAGTACTTC. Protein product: CASSSTSGYTYEQYF.

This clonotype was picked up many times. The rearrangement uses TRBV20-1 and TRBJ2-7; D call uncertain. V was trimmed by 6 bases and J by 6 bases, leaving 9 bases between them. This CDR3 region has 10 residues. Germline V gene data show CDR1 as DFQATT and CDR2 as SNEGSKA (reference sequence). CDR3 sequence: CSAIVREQYF. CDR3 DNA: TGCAGTGCCATAGTTCGCGAGCAGTACTTC.

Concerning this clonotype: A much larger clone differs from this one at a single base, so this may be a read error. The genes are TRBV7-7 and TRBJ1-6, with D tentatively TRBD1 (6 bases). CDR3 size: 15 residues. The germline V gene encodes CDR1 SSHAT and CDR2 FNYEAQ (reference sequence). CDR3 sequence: CASSLTGDYNSPPHF. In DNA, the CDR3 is TGTGCCAGCAGCTTGACAGGAGACTATAATTCACCCCCCCACTTT. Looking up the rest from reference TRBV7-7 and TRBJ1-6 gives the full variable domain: GAGVSQSPRYKVTKRGQDVTLRCDPISSHATLYWYQQALGQGPEFLTYFNYEAQPDKSGLPSDRFSAERPEGSISTLTIQRTEQRDSAMYRCASSLTGDYNSPPHFGNGTRLTVT.

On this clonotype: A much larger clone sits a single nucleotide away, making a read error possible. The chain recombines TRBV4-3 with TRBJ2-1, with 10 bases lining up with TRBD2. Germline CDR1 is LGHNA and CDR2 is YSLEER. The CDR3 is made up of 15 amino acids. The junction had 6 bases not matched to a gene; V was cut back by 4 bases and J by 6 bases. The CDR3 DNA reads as TGCGCCAGCAGCCGAGTGACTAGCGGGTCCAATGAGCAGTTCTTC. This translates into CASSRVTSGSNEQFF.

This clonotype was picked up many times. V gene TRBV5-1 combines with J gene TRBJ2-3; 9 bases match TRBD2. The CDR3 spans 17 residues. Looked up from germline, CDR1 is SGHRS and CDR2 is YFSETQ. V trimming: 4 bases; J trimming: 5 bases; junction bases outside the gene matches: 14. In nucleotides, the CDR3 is TGCGCCAGCAGCGACGGGACTAGCCCTCCTTGGTTAGATACGCAGTATTTT. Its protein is CASSDGTSPPWLDTQYF.

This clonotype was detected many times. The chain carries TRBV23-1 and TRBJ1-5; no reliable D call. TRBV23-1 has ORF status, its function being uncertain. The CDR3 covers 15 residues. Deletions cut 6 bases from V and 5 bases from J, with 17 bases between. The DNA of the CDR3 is TGCGCCAGCAGCCTACGCCGAGTTGGGCATCAGCCCCAGCATTTT. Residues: CASSLRRVGHQPQHF.

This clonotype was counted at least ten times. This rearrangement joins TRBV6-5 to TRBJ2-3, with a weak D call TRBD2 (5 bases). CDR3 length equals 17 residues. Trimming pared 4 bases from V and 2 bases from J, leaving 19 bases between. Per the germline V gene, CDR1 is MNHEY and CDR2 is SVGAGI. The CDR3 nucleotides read TGTGCCAGCAGTTTACTTCCGGACTCACCTCTCACAGATACGCAGTATTTT. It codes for CASSLLPDSPLTDTQYF.

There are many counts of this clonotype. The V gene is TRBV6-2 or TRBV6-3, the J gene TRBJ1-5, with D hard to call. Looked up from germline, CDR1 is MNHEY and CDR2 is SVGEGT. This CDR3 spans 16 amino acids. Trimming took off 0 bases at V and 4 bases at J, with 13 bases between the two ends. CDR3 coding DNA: TGTGCCAGCAGTTACTCCGCGGCGGGGAGGAATCAGCCCCAGCATTTT. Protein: CASSYSAAGRNQPQHF.

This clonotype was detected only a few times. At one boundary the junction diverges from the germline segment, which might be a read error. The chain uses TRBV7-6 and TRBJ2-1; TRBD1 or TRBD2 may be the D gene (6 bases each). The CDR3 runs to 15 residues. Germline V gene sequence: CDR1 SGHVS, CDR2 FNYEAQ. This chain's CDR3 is CASSLAGGGGDEEFF. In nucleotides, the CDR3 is TGTGCCAGCAGCTTAGCGGGGGGCGGAGGGGATGAGGAGTTCTTC.